The 16 T cell receptor beta chains given below trace back to one sample, sequenced in a study of blood T cells in healthy people across ages. For the second PCR, which ran for about 7 to 11 cycles, a sample-barcoded 5' primer and a J-beta primer mix were used. TCRdb ran MiXCR on the 5' RACE reads and lists one entry per CDR3 protein. Among under 700,000 distinct CDR3 sequences, around 24% were seen once, and the ten largest hold roughly 10%. The same data also went into a second study, on T cells of mothers and their children.

The sample taken for sequencing was blood. These receptors originate from a boy younger than 18 in good health.

The chain employs TRBV6-1 and TRBJ1-1, with unresolved D. The germline V gene encodes CDR1 MNHNS and CDR2 SASEGT. There are 15 residues in the CDR3. The germline V and J ends were trimmed by 11 bases and 0 bases, with 19 bases remaining between them. CDR3 residues: CASHGYWGVNTEAFF. CDR3 nucleotides: TGTGCCTCACATGGATATTGGGGAGTGAACACTGAAGCTTTCTTT.

The chain employs TRBV18 and TRBJ1-4; tentatively, D is TRBD1 (5 bases). With 1 base removed from V and 1 base from J, the gap between germline ends came to 10 bases. Germline CDR1 is KGHSH and CDR2 is LQKENI. The CDR3 is 16 amino acids. Here the CDR3 reads CASSPLGGGTNEKLFF. The DNA of the CDR3 is TGTGCCAGCTCACCACTTGGTGGGGGAACTAATGAAAAACTGTTTTTT.

This chain connects TRBV12-3 or TRBV12-4 to TRBJ2-5; 10 positions match TRBD2. J lost 1 base, V lost 2 bases, and 4 bases had no gene match. CDR3 length: 16 residues. This CDR3 reads CASSLRSSGGQETQYF. CDR3 DNA sequence: TGTGCCAGCAGTTTAAGGTCTAGCGGGGGCCAAGAGACCCAGTACTTC.

The J gene is TRBJ1-4, the V gene TRBV3-1, with unresolved D. Germline CDR1 is LGHDT and CDR2 is YNNKEL (reference sequence). Trimming shortened V by 4 bases and J by 8 bases, and 14 bases separated the two germline ends. The CDR3 is 14 residues long. The CDR3 sequence is CASSLTTGREKLFF. For the CDR3, the DNA is TGTGCCAGCAGCCTAACAACCGGGAGGGAAAAACTGTTTTTT.

This clonotype was observed a few times. The chain has TRBV6-2 or TRBV6-3 and TRBJ2-3; D call uncertain. In germline, CDR1 is MNHEY, CDR2 SVGEGT. The V gene lost 0 bases and the J gene lost 2 bases, with 6 bases spanning the gap. CDR3 length equals 14 residues. This CDR3 reads CASSYSADTDTQYF. CDR3 DNA sequence: TGTGCCAGCAGTTACTCGGCAGACACAGATACGCAGTATTTT.

This clonotype was counted a few times. One end of the junction does not line up with germline, which may come from a read error. The rearrangement joins TRBV4-1 to TRBJ1-2; 9 bases line up with TRBD1. The CDR3 has 16 residues. Per germline, CDR1 MGHRA and CDR2 YSYEKL. CDR3 loop: CASSEETWTGDYGYTF. The DNA of the CDR3 is TGCGCCAGCAGCGAAGAGACGTGGACAGGGGACTATGGCTACACCTTC.

This clonotype was detected only a few times. The CDR3 DNA follows: TGTGCCAGCACTCTCCGGGGTGCAGGGGACAATGAGCAGTTCTTC. Translated, it gives CASTLRGAGDNEQFF. The J gene is TRBJ2-1, the V gene TRBV28, with D perhaps TRBD1 (6 bases). V dropped 7 bases and J dropped 5 bases, with 18 bases sitting between them. The V gene's germline CDR1 is MDHEN and CDR2 SYDVKM. The CDR3 sequence is 15 residues long.

CDR3 nucleotide sequence: TGTGCCAGCAGCTGGGGCGCTTACGAGCAGTACTTC. Protein sequence: CASSWGAYEQYF. The rearrangement uses TRBV5-6 and TRBJ2-5; D might be TRBD1 (5 bases). The end of the DNA fits TRBJ2-7 better, so the J call may be wrong. The CDR3 is 12 residues long. Germline CDR1 and CDR2: SGHDT and YYEEEE.

This clonotype has just a few counts. The chain combines TRBV28 with TRBJ1-4, with TRBD1 matching 7 bases. V gave up 5 bases and J gave up 2 bases; unmatched junction bases: 5. This CDR3 comprises 15 residues. Germline loops: CDR1 MDHEN, CDR2 SYDVKM. CDR3 in DNA: TGTGCCAGCAGTGCGATACAGGGGACTAATGAAAAACTGTTTTTT. Protein sequence: CASSAIQGTNEKLFF. Looking up the rest from reference TRBV28 and TRBJ1-4 gives the full variable domain: DVKVTQSSRYLVKRTGEKVFLECVQDMDHENMFWYRQDPGLGLRLIYFSYDVKMKEKGDIPEGYSVSREKKERFSLILESASTNQTSMYLCASSAIQGTNEKLFFGSGTQLSVL.

V gene TRBV7-3 combines with J gene TRBJ2-3, with 8 bases aligning to TRBD2. Germline CDR1 is SGHTA and CDR2 is FQGTGA. Losses at the gene ends were 6 bases for V and 7 bases for J; bases not matched to a gene: 12. The CDR3 sequence is 15 residues long. The CDR3 DNA follows: TGTGCCAGCAGGTTACTAGCGGATTTCGGACATACGCAGTATTTT. Translated, it gives CASRLLADFGHTQYF.

This clonotype showed up just a few times. The V gene is TRBV2, the J gene TRBJ1-1; no firm D call. CDR1 and CDR2 from the germline V gene are SNHLY and FYNNEI. Trimming removed 8 bases from V and 5 bases from J, with 18 bases in between. The CDR3 is 14 amino acids. CDR3 bases: TGTGCCAGCCAAACGCAGAAGAGTGTAACTGAAGCTTTCTTT. Encoded protein: CASQTQKSVTEAFF.

This clonotype turned up a few times. The rearrangement links TRBV27 to TRBJ1-2; D is unresolved. V lost 4 bases to trimming and J lost 3 bases, with 9 bases between them. The CDR3 is made up of 13 amino acids. From germline, CDR1 is MNHEY and CDR2 SMNVEV (reference sequence). The CDR3 region has the DNA TGTGCCAGCAGTTACGGTTGGGACTATGGCTACACCTTC. Translating it yields CASSYGWDYGYTF.

J is TRBJ2-2 and V is TRBV5-4; 11 positions match TRBD2. From germline, CDR1 is SGHNT and CDR2 YYREEE (reference sequence). The V and J ends lost 3 bases and 3 bases, in that order; junction bases with no gene match: 4. This CDR3 region has 16 residues. CDR3 loop: CASSSPSGGYTGELFF. The CDR3 DNA follows: TGTGCCAGCAGCTCCCCTAGCGGGGGGTACACCGGGGAGCTGTTTTTT.

This clonotype was counted only a few times. The chain joins TRBV6-5 to TRBJ1-2; unclear D gene. Trimming shortened V by 5 bases and J by 8 bases, and 18 bases separated the two germline ends. The CDR3 is made up of 14 amino acids. CDR1 MNHEY and CDR2 SVGAGI come from the germline V gene. CDR3 DNA sequence: TGTGCCAGCAGTGCCCTAGGGCCCCATAAGGGCTACACCTTC. Amino acids: CASSALGPHKGYTF.

The table lists this clonotype with a count of one. This chain connects TRBV2 to TRBJ2-7, with 9 bases lining up with TRBD1. CDR1 is SNHLY and CDR2 is FYNNEI in the germline V gene. The CDR3 loop spans 13 amino acids. Trimming cost V 10 bases and J 3 bases; bases outside gene matches: 7. The CDR3 region has the DNA TGTGCCACCCAGGGGACAGGGAACTACGAGCAGTACTTC. It specifies CATQGTGNYEQYF.

The rearrangement links TRBV29-1 to TRBJ2-4, with D uncertain. The CDR3 has 14 amino acids. Germline-derived CDR1 and CDR2 are SQVTM and ANQGSEA. The V end was cut by 1 base, the J end by 0 bases, with 7 bases between. The CDR3 protein is CSVEGVGAKNIQYF. For the CDR3, the DNA is TGCAGCGTTGAAGGTGTGGGAGCCAAAAACATTCAGTACTTC.